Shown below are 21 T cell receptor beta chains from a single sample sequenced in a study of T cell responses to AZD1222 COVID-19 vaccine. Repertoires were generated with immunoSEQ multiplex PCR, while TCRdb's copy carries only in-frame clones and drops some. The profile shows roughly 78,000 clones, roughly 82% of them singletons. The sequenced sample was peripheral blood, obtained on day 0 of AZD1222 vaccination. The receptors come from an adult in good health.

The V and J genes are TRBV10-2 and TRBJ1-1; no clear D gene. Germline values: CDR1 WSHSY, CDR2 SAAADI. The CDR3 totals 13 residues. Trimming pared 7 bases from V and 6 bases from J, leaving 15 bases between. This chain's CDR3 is CASKIEGRAEAFF. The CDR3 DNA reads TGCGCCAGCAAGATAGAAGGACGAGCTGAAGCTTTCTTT.

The CDR3 sequence is CASSQTQQTNYGYTF. CDR3 nucleotide sequence: TGCGCCAGCAGCCAGACTCAGCAAACTAACTATGGCTACACCTTC. The chain employs TRBV4-3 and TRBJ1-2; D not certain. Trimming removed 3 bases at V and 0 bases at J, with 11 bases between. The germline CDR1 and CDR2 sequences are LGHNA and YSLEER. The CDR3 totals 15 residues.

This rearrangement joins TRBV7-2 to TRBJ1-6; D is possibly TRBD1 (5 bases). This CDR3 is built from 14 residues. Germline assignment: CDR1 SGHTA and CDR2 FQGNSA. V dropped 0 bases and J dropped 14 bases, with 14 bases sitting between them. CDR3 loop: CASSLAGAPLTLHF. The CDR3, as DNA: TGTGCCAGCAGCTTAGCAGGGGCCCCGTTAACCCTCCACTTT.

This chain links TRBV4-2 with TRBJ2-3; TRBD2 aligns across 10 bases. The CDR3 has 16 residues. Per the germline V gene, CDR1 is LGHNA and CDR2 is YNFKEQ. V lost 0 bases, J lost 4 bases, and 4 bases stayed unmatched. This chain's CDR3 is CASSQDAAGGPDTQYF. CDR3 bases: TGTGCCAGCAGCCAAGACGCAGCGGGGGGGCCAGATACGCAGTATTTT.

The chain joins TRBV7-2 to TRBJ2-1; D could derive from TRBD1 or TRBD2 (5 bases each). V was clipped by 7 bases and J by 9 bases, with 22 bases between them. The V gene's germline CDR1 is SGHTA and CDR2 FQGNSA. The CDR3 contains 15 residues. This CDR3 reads CASTSLIKGSSEQFF. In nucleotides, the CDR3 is TGTGCCAGCACCTCGCTAATAAAGGGGAGCAGTGAGCAGTTCTTC.

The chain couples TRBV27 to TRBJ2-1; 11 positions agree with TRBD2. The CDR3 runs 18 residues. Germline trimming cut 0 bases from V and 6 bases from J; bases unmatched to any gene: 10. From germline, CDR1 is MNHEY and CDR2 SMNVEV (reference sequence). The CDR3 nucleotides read TGTGCCAGCAGTTTATCCCCCCTACTAGCGGGAGAGGGCAATGAGCAGTTCTTC. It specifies CASSLSPLLAGEGNEQFF.

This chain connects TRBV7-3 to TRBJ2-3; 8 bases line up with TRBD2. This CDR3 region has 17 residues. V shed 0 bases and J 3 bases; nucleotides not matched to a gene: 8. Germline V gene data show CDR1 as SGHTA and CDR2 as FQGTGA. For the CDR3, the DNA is TGTGCCAGCAGCTTAACCCCTCGGCTAGCGGGTACAGATACGCAGTATTTT. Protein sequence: CASSLTPRLAGTDTQYF.

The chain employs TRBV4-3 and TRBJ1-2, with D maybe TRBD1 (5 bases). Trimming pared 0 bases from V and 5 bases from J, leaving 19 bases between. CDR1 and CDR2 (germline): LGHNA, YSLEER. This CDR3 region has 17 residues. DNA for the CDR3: TGCGCCAGCAGCCAAGATCGCGGGGCAGGGCCTAGATATGGCTACACCTTC. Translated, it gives CASSQDRGAGPRYGYTF.

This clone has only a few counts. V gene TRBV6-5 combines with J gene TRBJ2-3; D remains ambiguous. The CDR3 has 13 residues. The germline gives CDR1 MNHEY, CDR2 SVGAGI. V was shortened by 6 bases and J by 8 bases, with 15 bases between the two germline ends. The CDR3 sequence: CASRQTLISTQYF. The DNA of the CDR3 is TGTGCCAGCAGGCAGACACTAATTAGTACGCAGTATTTT.

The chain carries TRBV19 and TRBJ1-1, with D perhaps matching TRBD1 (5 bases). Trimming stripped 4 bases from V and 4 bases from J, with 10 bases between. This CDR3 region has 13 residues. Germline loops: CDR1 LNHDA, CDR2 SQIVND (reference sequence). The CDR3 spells CASSTSGGTEAFF. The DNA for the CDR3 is TGTGCCAGTAGTACGAGCGGGGGCACTGAAGCTTTCTTT. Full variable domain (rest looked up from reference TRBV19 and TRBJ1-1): DGGITQSPKYLFRKEGQNVTLSCEQNLNHDAMYWYRQDPGQGLRLIYYSQIVNDFQKGDIAEGYSVSREKKESFPLTVTSAQKNPTAFYLCASSTSGGTEAFFGQGTRLTVV.

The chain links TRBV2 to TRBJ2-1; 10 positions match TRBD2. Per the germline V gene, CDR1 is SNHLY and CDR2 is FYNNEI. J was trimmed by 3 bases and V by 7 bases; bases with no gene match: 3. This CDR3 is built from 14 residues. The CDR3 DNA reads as TGTGCCAGCACCACTAGCGGGGTCTACAATGAGCAGTTCTTC. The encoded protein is CASTTSGVYNEQFF.

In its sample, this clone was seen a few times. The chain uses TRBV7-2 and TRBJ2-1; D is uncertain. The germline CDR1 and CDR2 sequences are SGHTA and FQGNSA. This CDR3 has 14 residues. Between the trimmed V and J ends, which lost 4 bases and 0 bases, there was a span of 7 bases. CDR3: CASSSVRSYNEQFF. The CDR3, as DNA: TGTGCCAGCAGCTCGGTCCGCTCCTACAATGAGCAGTTCTTC. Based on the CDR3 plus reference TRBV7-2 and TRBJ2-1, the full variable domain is GAGVSQSPSNKVTEKGKDVELRCDPISGHTALYWYRQSLGQGLEFLIYFQGNSAPDKSGLPSDRFSAERTGGSVSTLTIQRTQQEDSAVYLCASSSVRSYNEQFFGPGTRLTVL.

CDR3 sequence: CASSLSVNTEAFF. In DNA, the CDR3 is TGTGCCAGCAGCTTGTCAGTGAACACTGAAGCTTTCTTT. The chain is built from TRBV13 and TRBJ1-1; D is undetermined. Per germline, CDR1 PRHDT and CDR2 FYEKMQ (reference sequence). The CDR3 is made up of 13 amino acids. Trimming removed 3 bases at V and 0 bases at J, with 5 bases between.

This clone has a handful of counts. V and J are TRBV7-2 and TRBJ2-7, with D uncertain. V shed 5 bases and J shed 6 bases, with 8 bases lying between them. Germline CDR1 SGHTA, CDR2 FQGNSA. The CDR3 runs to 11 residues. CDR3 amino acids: CASSPHSEQYF. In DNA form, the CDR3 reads TGTGCCAGCAGCCCCCACTCCGAGCAGTACTTC.

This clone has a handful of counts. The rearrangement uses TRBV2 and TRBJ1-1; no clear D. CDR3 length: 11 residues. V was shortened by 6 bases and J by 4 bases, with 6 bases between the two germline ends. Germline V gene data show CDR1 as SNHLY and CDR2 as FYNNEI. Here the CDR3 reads CASRVATEAFF. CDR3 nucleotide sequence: TGTGCCAGCAGAGTGGCCACTGAAGCTTTCTTT.

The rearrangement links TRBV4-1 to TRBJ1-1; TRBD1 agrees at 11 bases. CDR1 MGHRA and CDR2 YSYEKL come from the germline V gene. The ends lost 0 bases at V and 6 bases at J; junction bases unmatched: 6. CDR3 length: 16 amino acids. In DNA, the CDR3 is TGCGCCAGCAGCCAAGATCGGGACAGGGGGAGGGCTGAAGCTTTCTTT. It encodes CASSQDRDRGRAEAFF.

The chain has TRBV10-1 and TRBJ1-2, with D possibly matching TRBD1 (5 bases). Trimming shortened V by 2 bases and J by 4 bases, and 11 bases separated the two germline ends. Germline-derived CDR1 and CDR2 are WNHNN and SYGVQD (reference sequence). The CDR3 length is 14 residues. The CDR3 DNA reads TGCGCCAGCAGTGAGATCGGGGGGGGCTATGGCTACACCTTC. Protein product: CASSEIGGGYGYTF.

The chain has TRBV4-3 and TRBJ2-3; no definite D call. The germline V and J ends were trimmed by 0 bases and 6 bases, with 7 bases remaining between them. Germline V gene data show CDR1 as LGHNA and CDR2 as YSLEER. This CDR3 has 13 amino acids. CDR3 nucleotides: TGCGCCAGCAGCCAAGATCGCTATGATACGCAGTATTTT. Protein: CASSQDRYDTQYF.

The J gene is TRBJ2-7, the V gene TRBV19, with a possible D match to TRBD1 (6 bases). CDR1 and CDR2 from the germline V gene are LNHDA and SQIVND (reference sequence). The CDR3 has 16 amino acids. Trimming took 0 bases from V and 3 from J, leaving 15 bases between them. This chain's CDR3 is CASSIDLRQGSYEQYF. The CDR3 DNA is TGTGCCAGTAGTATAGATCTTAGGCAGGGGAGCTACGAGCAGTACTTC.

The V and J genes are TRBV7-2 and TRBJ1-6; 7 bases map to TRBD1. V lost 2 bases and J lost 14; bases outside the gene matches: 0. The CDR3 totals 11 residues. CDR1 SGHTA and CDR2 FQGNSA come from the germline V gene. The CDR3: CASSLQGALHF. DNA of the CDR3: TGTGCCAGCAGCTTACAGGGGGCCCTCCACTTT.

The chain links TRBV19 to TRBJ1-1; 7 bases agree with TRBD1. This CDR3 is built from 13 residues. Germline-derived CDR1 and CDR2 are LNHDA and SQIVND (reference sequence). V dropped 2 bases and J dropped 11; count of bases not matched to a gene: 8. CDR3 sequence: CASSILTGKEAFF. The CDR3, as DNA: TGTGCCAGTAGTATACTGACAGGGAAGGAGGCTTTCTTT. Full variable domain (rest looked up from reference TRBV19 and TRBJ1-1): DGGITQSPKYLFRKEGQNVTLSCEQNLNHDAMYWYRQDPGQGLRLIYYSQIVNDFQKGDIAEGYSVSREKKESFPLTVTSAQKNPTAFYLCASSILTGKEAFFGQGTRLTVV.